These 6 T cell receptor beta chains share one sample of origin, sequenced in a study of cytomegalovirus exposure and HLA in healthy donors (dated by TCRdb to between 2016 and 2019). Libraries were built with the immunoSEQ multiplex PCR assay. For the multiplex PCR, a mixture combining 60 forward primers for TCR Vbeta segments and 13 reverse primers for TCR Jbeta segments was used. Held by TCRdb, this immuneACCESS table contains in-frame sequences only and omits some clones. Under half of the omission traces to an unresolved V gene where checked; the cause of the rest is unknown. Across this sample there are roughly 110,000 clones, with over 60% seen only once. The ten largest make up 2.5% to 3% of the sample. Specimen: PBMCs. The receptor set was obtained from a woman between 18 and 30 years old in good health and CMV-seropositive.

As to this clone: Germline is not matched at one junction end, which may reflect a read error. CDR3 amino acids: CSSREVAGPLSYNEQFF. The CDR3 DNA reads as TGTTCCAGCAGAGAGGTAGCGGGACCACTTTCCTACAATGAGCAGTTCTTC. This chain joins TRBV7-9 and TRBJ2-1; 8 bases align to TRBD2. This CDR3 comprises 17 residues. Germline lookup yields CDR1 SEHNR and CDR2 FQNEAQ (reference sequence).

V usage is TRBV7-9 and J usage is TRBJ2-7, with D possibly TRBD1 on 7 matching bases. Germline CDR1 reads SEHNR; CDR2 reads FQNEAQ (reference sequence). The CDR3 totals 13 residues. V was clipped by 5 bases and J by 5 bases, with 13 bases between them. The CDR3 loop reads CASSQGGRNEQYF. Written as DNA, the CDR3 is TGTGCCAGCAGCCAGGGGGGTCGTAACGAGCAGTACTTC.

J is TRBJ2-1 and V is TRBV19, with 8 bases matching TRBD1. The length of the CDR3 is 13 residues. Germline V CDR1 and CDR2: LNHDA, SQIVND (reference sequence). Trimming removed 3 bases from V and 10 bases from J; junction bases left unmatched: 5. This CDR3 reads CASSIEDRDEQFF. In DNA form, the CDR3 reads TGTGCCAGTAGTATTGAGGACAGGGACGAGCAGTTCTTC. Full variable domain (outside the CDR3, taken from reference TRBV19 and TRBJ2-1): DGGITQSPKYLFRKEGQNVTLSCEQNLNHDAMYWYRQDPGQGLRLIYYSQIVNDFQKGDIAEGYSVSREKKESFPLTVTSAQKNPTAFYLCASSIEDRDEQFFGPGTRLTVL.

The rearrangement links TRBV2 to TRBJ1-2; 11 nucleotides agree with TRBD1. The germline V gene has CDR1 SNHLY and CDR2 FYNNEI. The CDR3 loop spans 14 amino acids. V lost 8 bases, J lost 4 bases, and 6 bases stayed unmatched. In nucleotides, the CDR3 is TGTGCCAGCTCGGGGACAGGGGGATTCTATGGCTACACCTTC. It yields the protein CASSGTGGFYGYTF. Together with reference TRBV2 and TRBJ1-2, the CDR3 gives the full variable domain: EPEVTQTPSHQVTQMGQEVILRCVPISNHLYFYWYRQILGQKVEFLVSFYNNEISEKSEIFDDQFSVERPDGSNFTLKIRSTKLEDSAMYFCASSGTGGFYGYTFGSGTRLTVV.

This clone was seen just once. The gene calls are TRBV2 and TRBJ2-1; 7 bases map to TRBD1. Germline CDR1 reads SNHLY; CDR2 reads FYNNEI. The V segment lost 6 bases and the J segment 0 bases; nucleotides outside the gene matches: 5. This CDR3 spans 15 amino acids. This chain's CDR3 is CASRTGPSSYNEQFF. In DNA form, the CDR3 reads TGTGCCAGCAGGACAGGGCCCAGCTCCTACAATGAGCAGTTCTTC.

The rearrangement links TRBV4-1 to TRBJ1-2; D is unclear. CDR1 and CDR2 from the germline V gene are MGHRA and YSYEKL. CDR3 size: 16 residues. The ends were cut back, 1 base at V and 3 bases at J, with 15 bases in the middle. CDR3 amino acids: CASSQAPEVIDYGYTF. CDR3 bases: TGCGCCAGCAGCCAAGCCCCGGAGGTTATTGACTATGGCTACACCTTC.